The 24 T cell receptor beta chains below come from one sample, sequenced in a study of blood T cell repertoires in COVID-19. Method: immunoSEQ multiplex PCR; TCRdb's copy keeps in-frame clones and lacks some. The sample lists hundreds of thousands of clones, more than 80% occurring once. The source material was PBMCs or T cells enriched from blood (not recorded which). These receptors originate from a woman aged 18-29 years who had recovered from COVID-19.

The chain is built from TRBV4-1 and TRBJ1-5; D is unresolved. The germline CDR1 and CDR2 sequences are MGHRA and YSYEKL. This CDR3 spans 15 amino acids. The V and J ends lost 3 bases and 5 bases respectively, with 14 bases between them. CDR3 protein: CASSHHDEAHQPQHF. CDR3 DNA: TGCGCCAGCAGCCACCATGACGAGGCTCATCAGCCCCAGCATTTT.

V and J are TRBV3-1 (or the pseudogene TRBV3-2) and TRBJ1-4, with 10 bases matching TRBD1. This CDR3 spans 14 amino acids. Germline V CDR1 and CDR2: LGHDT, YNNKEL (reference sequence). V was pared by 4 bases and J by 10 bases, with 6 bases of the junction left unmatched. CDR3 nucleotides: TGTGCCAGCAGCCGCGGGACAGGGGCAGGAAAACTGTTTTTT. Amino acids: CASSRGTGAGKLFF.

The rearrangement uses TRBV5-1 and TRBJ1-1, with unresolved D. Trimming removed 2 bases from V and 1 base from J, with 9 bases in between. The CDR3 totals 14 residues. CDR1 and CDR2 (germline): SGHRS, YFSETQ. As DNA, the CDR3 is TGCGCCAGCAGCTTATCCAGAACGAACACTGAAGCTTTCTTT. As protein: CASSLSRTNTEAFF.

The V gene is TRBV9, the J gene TRBJ1-2; TRBD1 might be the D (6 bases). V shed 0 bases and J shed 4 bases, with 7 bases lying between them. This CDR3 has 13 amino acids. Germline CDR1 reads SGDLS; CDR2 reads YYNGEE. CDR3 residues: CASSVGDIYGYTF. CDR3 bases: TGTGCCAGCAGCGTAGGGGACATCTATGGCTACACCTTC.

The J gene is TRBJ2-7, the V gene TRBV11-2; 7 nucleotides line up with TRBD2. With 9 bases clipped from V and 4 bases from J, the junction kept 9 bases outside the gene matches. The CDR3 covers 13 residues. Looked up from germline, CDR1 is SGHAT and CDR2 is FQNNGV. Here the CDR3 reads CASGRLAAYEQYF. The CDR3 DNA is TGTGCCAGTGGTCGGCTAGCGGCTTACGAGCAGTACTTC.

The V and J genes are TRBV30 and TRBJ1-6; perhaps TRBD1 as D (6 bases). The CDR3 covers 14 residues. Trimming pared 3 bases from V and 7 bases from J, leaving 13 bases between. CDR1 is GTSNPN, CDR2 SVGIG, per germline (reference sequence). Written as DNA, the CDR3 is TGTGCCTGGAGGGGGGACAATGACAATTCACCCCTCCACTTT. Its translation: CAWRGDNDNSPLHF.

The chain couples TRBV6-5 to TRBJ1-1; possible D gene TRBD1, 5 bases. Trimming cost V 5 bases and J 3 bases, with 7 bases left between them. The CDR3 is 12 residues long. Germline CDR1 MNHEY, CDR2 SVGAGI. CDR3 in amino acids: CASSRGYTEAFF. As DNA, the CDR3 is TGTGCCAGCAGTCGGGGGTACACTGAAGCTTTCTTT.

This clone was counted only a few times. The V gene is TRBV10-3, the J gene TRBJ1-5, with 7 bases aligning to TRBD1. V shed 8 bases, J shed 4 bases, and the junction held 11 bases outside the gene matches. From germline, CDR1 is ENHRY and CDR2 SYGVKD. This CDR3 is built from 15 residues. DNA for the CDR3: TGTGCCATCTCCTCCGGGGACAGTTTTAATCAGCCCCAGCATTTT. As protein: CAISSGDSFNQPQHF.

V and J are TRBV7-6 and TRBJ2-1; 9 nucleotides align to TRBD2. Germline CDR1 SGHVS, CDR2 FNYEAQ. Trimming cost V 5 bases and J 8 bases; bases outside gene matches: 16. The CDR3 runs 17 residues. The CDR3, as DNA: TGTGCCAGCAGCGCCGGAGGTGGGCTAGCGGGGATCGATGAGCAGTTCTTC. Residues: CASSAGGGLAGIDEQFF.

The chain carries TRBV7-2 and TRBJ2-3; weak D call: TRBD2 (5 bases). There are 14 residues in the CDR3. Germline CDR1 is SGHTA and CDR2 is FQGNSA. The germline V and J ends were trimmed by 4 bases and 2 bases, with 10 bases remaining between them. The CDR3 DNA is TGTGCCAGCAGCTCGGACGGGAACACAGATACGCAGTATTTT. Amino acid sequence: CASSSDGNTDTQYF.

The V gene is TRBV28, the J gene TRBJ1-6, with D perhaps TRBD1 (6 bases). Germline V CDR1 and CDR2: MDHEN, SYDVKM. V lost 2 bases, J lost 9 bases, and 23 bases lay in between. The CDR3 has 18 residues. The CDR3 nucleotides are TGTGCCAGCAGTTTAATTCGCTCGGGGGGGCAGACGCGTTCACCCCTCCACTTT. Amino acid sequence: CASSLIRSGGQTRSPLHF.

The chain recombines TRBV27 with TRBJ1-1; D possibly corresponds to TRBD1 (5 bases). The germline CDR1 and CDR2 sequences are MNHEY and SMNVEV (reference sequence). The CDR3 loop spans 16 amino acids. The V end lost 4 bases, the J end lost 5 bases, and 20 bases lay between the germline ends. CDR3 sequence reads: CASSSSFSGERTEAFF. The DNA of the CDR3 is TGTGCCAGCAGTTCGTCGTTTTCGGGGGAGCGGACTGAAGCTTTCTTT.

The chain employs TRBV5-6 and TRBJ1-2; a possible D gene is TRBD1 (5 bases). V lost 2 bases and J lost 3, with 11 bases in between. CDR3 size: 14 residues. In germline, CDR1 is SGHDT, CDR2 YYEEEE. DNA of the CDR3: TGTGCCAGCAGCTTAGAAAGGGGCGACTATGGCTACACCTTC. This sequence encodes CASSLERGDYGYTF.

The chain uses TRBV2 and TRBJ1-1; tentatively, D is TRBD1 (6 bases). Germline loops: CDR1 SNHLY, CDR2 FYNNEI. The CDR3 length is 10 residues. The ends were cut back, 6 bases at V and 11 bases at J, with 10 bases in the middle. The CDR3 sequence: CASSRGVAFF. The CDR3 nucleotides read TGTGCCAGCAGCAGGGGAGTCGCTTTCTTT.

The chain joins TRBV15 to TRBJ2-5; a weak D match, TRBD1 (5 bases). Trimming removed 4 bases at V and 4 bases at J, with 13 bases between. The CDR3 loop spans 14 amino acids. Germline V lookup: CDR1 LNHNV, CDR2 YYDKDF (reference sequence). For the CDR3, the DNA is TGTGCCACCAGCAAAGGGGCAAGGCGAGAGACCCAGTACTTC. Protein sequence: CATSKGARRETQYF.

This clone occurred once. In DNA form, the CDR3 reads TGTGCCACCAGTGATCGGGCTAGCGGGCGCACAGATACGCAGTATTTT. Protein product: CATSDRASGRTDTQYF. The chain has TRBV24-1 and TRBJ2-3; 8 bases are shared with TRBD2. The CDR3 runs 16 residues. Germline-derived CDR1 and CDR2 are KGHDR and SFDVKD. Unmatched junction bases numbered 5, after V lost 3 bases and J lost 1 base.

The J gene is TRBJ1-1, the V gene TRBV12-3 or TRBV12-4; TRBD1 is a possible D gene (5 bases). The CDR3 spans 13 residues. V was trimmed by 6 bases and J by 4 bases, leaving 12 bases between them. CDR3 DNA sequence: TGTGCCAGCAGACTTACCGGGGGCACTGAAGCTTTCTTT. Protein: CASRLTGGTEAFF.

This chain uses TRBV29-1 with TRBJ2-1; TRBD1 agrees at 8 bases. Germline assignment: CDR1 SQVTM and CDR2 ANQGSEA. This CDR3 has 13 residues. With V trimmed by 5 bases and J by 6 bases, 6 bases remained unmatched. CDR3 amino acids: CSVIETGANEQFF. CDR3 DNA sequence: TGCAGCGTTATCGAGACAGGGGCCAATGAGCAGTTCTTC.

This chain links TRBV19 with TRBJ1-5; D remains ambiguous. CDR1 is LNHDA, CDR2 SQIVND, per germline (reference sequence). The CDR3 runs to 13 residues. The V and J ends lost 7 bases and 5 bases respectively, with 12 bases between them. Here the CDR3 reads CASKKGGHQPQHF. CDR3 nucleotide sequence: TGTGCCAGTAAAAAAGGCGGTCATCAGCCCCAGCATTTT.

The V and J genes are TRBV6-5 and TRBJ2-2; 9 positions agree with TRBD1. The CDR3 has 16 residues. The V segment lost 4 bases and the J segment 0 bases; nucleotides outside the gene matches: 3. Germline CDR1 and CDR2: MNHEY and SVGAGI. CDR3 sequence: CASSSRTGANTGELFF. In DNA, the CDR3 is TGTGCCAGCAGTTCACGGACAGGGGCGAACACCGGGGAGCTGTTTTTT.

CDR3 region: CASSFSTSQETQYF. The CDR3 coding sequence is TGCGCCAGCAGCTTCAGCACTAGCCAAGAGACCCAGTACTTC. V gene TRBV5-1 combines with J gene TRBJ2-5; D may be TRBD2 (5 bases). CDR3 length: 14 amino acids. Trimming removed 2 bases from V and 1 base from J, with 9 bases in between. The germline CDR1 and CDR2 sequences are SGHRS and YFSETQ.

The chain combines TRBV9 with TRBJ1-6; D is uncertain. Germline V gene sequence: CDR1 SGDLS, CDR2 YYNGEE. V lost 0 bases and J 11 bases, leaving 12 bases between the germline ends. The length of the CDR3 is 14 residues. The CDR3 DNA reads TGTGCCAGCAGCGTAGAGGATGGGCGAACACCCCTCCACTTT. The encoded protein is CASSVEDGRTPLHF.

This clone was picked up one time. The V call is TRBV28, the J call TRBJ2-2; tentative D call: TRBD2 (5 bases). The CDR3 totals 15 residues. Germline values: CDR1 MDHEN, CDR2 SYDVKM. The V gene lost 3 bases and the J gene lost 6 bases, with 14 bases spanning the gap. The chain's CDR3 is CASSLGPRGSGELFF. The CDR3 DNA reads TGTGCCAGCAGTTTGGGCCCCCGGGGTTCCGGGGAGCTGTTTTTT.

The chain employs TRBV9 and TRBJ2-3; D may be TRBD2 (6 bases). The CDR3 loop spans 14 amino acids. Trimming removed 0 bases from V and 2 bases from J, with 7 bases in between. Germline CDR1 and CDR2: SGDLS and YYNGEE. Written as DNA, the CDR3 is TGTGCCAGCAGCGTAGCGGGGGTCACAGATACGCAGTATTTT. Translating it yields CASSVAGVTDTQYF. The whole variable domain, remainder taken from reference TRBV9 and TRBJ2-3, is DSGVTQTPKHLITATGQRVTLRCSPRSGDLSVYWYQQSLDQGLQFLIQYYNGEERAKGNILERFSAQQFPDLHSELNLSSLELGDSALYFCASSVAGVTDTQYFGPGTRLTVL.